The 3 T cell receptor beta chains below all came from one sample that was sequenced in a study of tumor and adjacent non-tumor tissue in lung cancer. The template was RNA from unsorted bulk tissue. The library came from three nested PCR rounds adapted from ARM-PCR protocols. TCRdb analysed the multiplex PCR reads with MiXCR anew, one entry per CDR3 protein. The repertoire holds under 250,000 distinct CDR3 sequences, with 71% as singletons. Sequenced: lung tumor tissue. The source is a man in his sixties with non-small cell lung cancer.

Concerning this clonotype itself: Its ends do not fully match the called genes, so a read error is possible. V and J are TRBV4-1 and TRBJ1-1; 7 bases align to TRBD1. CDR3 length: 15 amino acids. Germline CDR1 is MGHRA and CDR2 is YSYEKL. The CDR3, as DNA: TGCGCCAGCAACCAAGGGGGCTACGGGAACACTGAAGCTTTTTTT. Translation: CASNQGGYGNTEAFF.

Points on this clonotype: A single base separates this from a much larger clone, so it may be a read error. The CDR3 is CSAGQGTNEKLYF. The CDR3 bases are TGCAGCGCTGGACAGGGTACTAATGAAAAACTGTATTTT. V usage is TRBV29-1 and J usage is TRBJ1-4; 8 bases match TRBD1. CDR1 is SQVTM and CDR2 is ANQGSEA in the germline V gene. This CDR3 is built from 13 residues. Using reference TRBV29-1 and TRBJ1-4 for the parts outside the CDR3, the full variable domain is SAVISQKPSRDICQRGTSLTIQCQVDSQVTMMFWYRQQPGQSLTLIATANQGSEATYESGFVIDKFPISRPNLTFSTLTVSNMSPEDSSIYLCSAGQGTNEKLYFGSGTQLSVL.

Concerning this clonotype itself: One end of the junction fails to match germline, which may point to a read error. The chain carries TRBV12-3 or TRBV12-4 and TRBJ1-1, with D unresolved. CDR3 length: 15 amino acids. Written as DNA, the CDR3 is TGTACCAGCAGCTCTCAGACTAGTTCGAACACTGAAGCTTTCTTT. This gives the protein CTSSSQTSSNTEAFF.